This T cell receptor beta chain was documented in a study of cytomegalovirus exposure and HLA in healthy donors. It was with 60 Vbeta and 13 Jbeta primers that the PCR ran. Sequenced by immunoSEQ multiplex PCR; TCRdb stores in-frame clones only, minus some. The data hold approximately 150,000 clones, with roughly 81% observed a single time. V lost 4 bases to trimming and J lost 0 bases; unmatched junction nucleotides: 9. The CDR3 extends over 18 amino acids. Germline V lookup: CDR1 MGHDK, CDR2 SYGVNS. Sequencing was carried out using PBMCs. The genes are TRBV25-1 and TRBJ2-4; TRBD2 aligns across 10 bases. The sequence came from a female donor in good health and CMV-seronegative. The CDR3 DNA is TGTGCCAGCAGTGGTTCCGGTCTAGCGGGAGTAGCCAAAAACATTCAGTACTTC. Protein: CASSGSGLAGVAKNIQYF. The full variable domain, completed using reference TRBV25-1 and TRBJ2-4, is EADIYQTPRYLVIGTGKKITLECSQTMGHDKMYWYQQDPGMELHLIHYSYGVNSTEKGDLSSESTVSRIRTEHFPLTLESARPSHTSQYLCASSGSGLAGVAKNIQYFGAGTRLSVL.